This T cell receptor beta chain was sequenced in a study of cytomegalovirus exposure and HLA in healthy donors. The primer mix had 60 Vbeta and 13 Jbeta primers. Method: immunoSEQ multiplex PCR; TCRdb's copy keeps in-frame clones and lacks some. The listing contains fewer than 70,000 clones. At the time of sampling, donors were nominally healthy, though unrecorded immune exposures were likely. On this clone: Its antigen is unidentified.

Study observations and caveats: Apparent HLA restriction characterized most CMV-associated TCR beta chains in a later analysis.

The trim removed 5 bases at V and 8 bases at J, leaving 9 bases unmatched. Per germline, CDR1 SEHNR and CDR2 FQNEAQ (reference sequence). The CDR3 covers 16 residues. The chain carries TRBV7-9 and TRBJ2-1; 13 bases fit TRBD2. Input material: PBMCs. This receptor was obtained from a woman aged 18-29 years in good health and CMV-seronegative. CDR3 in DNA: TGTGCCAGCAGCCCAACCGGACTAGCGGGAGAGGATGAGCAGTTCTTC. Translated: CASSPTGLAGEDEQFF.